Following are 14 T cell receptor beta chains from one sample sequenced in a study of human T cells and chemical hapten exposure. TCRdb re-called the RACE reads through MiXCR, storing one row per CDR3 protein. The sample shows around 160,000 distinct CDR3 sequences, more than 14% of them seen only once. Sample time point: patch test 1, 2 weeks after DPC sensitization. Treatment: therapeutic diphenylcyclopropenone sensitization with weekly scalp DPC. The sample was whole blood, taken in connection with sensitization to the hapten diphenylcyclopropenone (DPC). Receptor source: a young woman with alopecia areata. Some clones in this sample may be carry-over from other donors' samples.

This clonotype was detected ten times or more. This chain links TRBV5-5 with TRBJ1-4, with a weak D call TRBD1 (6 bases). The CDR3 runs 17 residues. CDR1 and CDR2 from the germline V gene are SGHKS and YYEKEE (reference sequence). The V end lost 0 bases, the J end lost 2 bases, and 14 bases lay between the germline ends. The CDR3: CASSLVGRGSTNEKLFF. CDR3 sequence (DNA): TGTGCCAGCAGCTTGGTAGGGAGGGGGTCCACTAATGAAAAACTGTTTTTT. Looking up the rest from reference TRBV5-5 and TRBJ1-4 gives the full variable domain: DAGVTQSPTHLIKTRGQQVTLRCSPISGHKSVSWYQQVLGQGPQFIFQYYEKEERGRGNFPDRFSARQFPNYSSELNVNALLLGDSALYLCASSLVGRGSTNEKLFFGSGTQLSVL.

The rearrangement uses TRBV20-1 and TRBJ2-3; D ambiguous. V was clipped by 6 bases and J by 1 base, with 5 bases between them. Germline lookup yields CDR1 DFQATT and CDR2 SNEGSKA (reference sequence). The CDR3 is made up of 11 amino acids. CDR3 nucleotides: TGCAGTGCCGGCGGCACAGATACGCAGTATTTT. Residues: CSAGGTDTQYF.

The chain has TRBV18 and TRBJ1-2; TRBD1 is a possible D gene (5 bases). The CDR3 covers 16 residues. Germline V lookup: CDR1 KGHSH, CDR2 LQKENI. V dropped 3 bases and J dropped 2 bases, with 16 bases sitting between them. CDR3 region: CASSPSSGGRNYGYTF. CDR3 nucleotides: TGTGCCAGCTCACCGAGTTCTGGGGGACGGAACTATGGCTACACCTTC.

This clonotype was detected ten times or more. CDR3 DNA: TGTGCCAGCAGCGGAGTCGACCGAACCTCTGGGGCCAACGTCCTGACTTTC. Its protein product is CASSGVDRTSGANVLTF. The V gene is TRBV11-2, the J gene TRBJ2-6; no definite D call. V lost 5 bases and J 0 bases, leaving 14 bases between the germline ends. The CDR3 contains 17 residues. Germline V gives CDR1 SGHAT, CDR2 FQNNGV.

The CDR3 nucleotides are TGCAGCGTTGAACGCGGAATCGGACCTAGCACAGATACGCAGTATTTT. Protein product: CSVERGIGPSTDTQYF. This chain connects TRBV29-1 to TRBJ2-3; D remains ambiguous. Germline V gene sequence: CDR1 SQVTM, CDR2 ANQGSEA. The CDR3 runs 16 residues. V was shortened by 2 bases and J by 0 bases, with 15 bases between the two germline ends.

The chain has TRBV12-3 or TRBV12-4 and TRBJ2-7; no clear D. Deletions cut 8 bases from V and 6 bases from J, with 17 bases between. The CDR3 length is 13 residues. DNA for the CDR3: TGTGCCAGCCGAGGTCGCTTCGCTGGCGAGCAGTACTTC. Its protein product is CASRGRFAGEQYF.

The J gene is TRBJ2-1, the V gene TRBV5-1, with 8 nucleotides matching TRBD1. CDR3 length equals 14 residues. Trimming removed 3 bases from V and 9 bases from J; junction bases left unmatched: 8. From germline, CDR1 is SGHRS and CDR2 YFSETQ. As DNA, the CDR3 is TGCGCCAGCAGCTCGAGACAGGGGTTGGGTGAGCAGTTCTTC. Its translation: CASSSRQGLGEQFF.

The V call is TRBV7-9, the J call TRBJ1-5, with D hard to call. Germline loops: CDR1 SEHNR, CDR2 FQNEAQ (reference sequence). The V and J ends lost 6 bases and 2 bases respectively, with 8 bases between them. The CDR3 has 13 residues. The CDR3 DNA sequence: TGTGCCAGCAGTGCCGTGGGCAATCAGCCCCAGCATTTT. The encoded protein is CASSAVGNQPQHF. Together with reference TRBV7-9 and TRBJ1-5, the CDR3 gives the full variable domain: DTGVSQNPRHKITKRGQNVTFRCDPISEHNRLYWYRQTLGQGPEFLTYFQNEAQLEKSRLLSDRFSAERPKGSFSTLEIQRTEQGDSAMYLCASSAVGNQPQHFGDGTRLSIL.

This clonotype has more than one count but fewer than ten. The chain links TRBV20-1 to TRBJ2-7; 7 nucleotides agree with TRBD2. The germline V gene has CDR1 DFQATT and CDR2 SNEGSKA (reference sequence). With 5 bases clipped from V and 2 bases from J, the junction kept 6 bases outside the gene matches. The CDR3 contains 13 residues. The CDR3 protein is CSAAREPAYEQYF. CDR3 coding DNA: TGCAGTGCTGCGCGGGAGCCGGCCTACGAGCAGTACTTC.

CDR3 nucleotides: TGTGCCAGCAGCGCTGGACAGCTGAACACTGAAGCTTTCTTT. Its protein is CASSAGQLNTEAFF. The chain links TRBV9 to TRBJ1-1; maybe TRBD1 (6 bases). Germline CDR1 reads SGDLS; CDR2 reads YYNGEE. This CDR3 has 14 residues. The germline V and J ends were trimmed by 3 bases and 0 bases, with 9 bases remaining between them.

This clonotype appeared a few times. The chain carries TRBV18 and TRBJ2-7, with 7 bases that match TRBD1. Per the germline V gene, CDR1 is KGHSH and CDR2 is LQKENI. This CDR3 has 16 residues. V lost 5 bases to trimming and J lost 0 bases; unmatched junction nucleotides: 10. The CDR3 loop is CASSTRTGSNSYEQYF. Here the CDR3 DNA reads TGTGCCAGCTCAACGAGGACAGGATCCAACTCCTACGAGCAGTACTTC. The full variable domain, with the rest looked up from reference TRBV18 and TRBJ2-7, is NAGVMQNPRHLVRRRGQEARLRCSPMKGHSHVYWYRQLPEEGLKFMVYLQKENIIDESGMPKERFSAEFPKEGPSILRIQQVVRGDSAAYFCASSTRTGSNSYEQYFGPGTRLTVT.

This clonotype was counted many times. V usage is TRBV11-2 and J usage is TRBJ1-2; TRBD1 matches 7 bases. The CDR3 has 15 residues. V lost 4 bases, J lost 5 bases, and 10 bases stayed unmatched. Looked up from germline, CDR1 is SGHAT and CDR2 is FQNNGV. CDR3 sequence (DNA): TGTGCCAGCAGCTCCGGACAGGCAAGAGCTTATGGCTACACCTTC. Translated: CASSSGQARAYGYTF.

To note about this clonotype: A read error may explain this, as a much larger clone is one base away. The chain uses TRBV6-1 and TRBJ2-7, with D possibly being TRBD2 (6 bases). Trimming took 7 bases from V and 6 from J, leaving 19 bases between them. The germline gives CDR1 MNHNS, CDR2 SASEGT. The CDR3 runs 14 residues. CDR3 in DNA: TGTGCCAGCAAGATCGGGGGTTCCTTGGGCGAGCAGTACTTC. It specifies CASKIGGSLGEQYF.

The chain has TRBV29-1 and TRBJ1-2; 7 nucleotides line up with TRBD1. Looked up from germline, CDR1 is SQVTM and CDR2 is ANQGSEA. The J segment lost 7 bases and the V segment lost 5 bases, leaving 4 bases of the junction unmatched. This CDR3 has 11 residues. The chain's CDR3 is CSVFAGGGYTF. The DNA of the CDR3 is TGCAGCGTTTTTGCAGGGGGTGGCTACACCTTC.